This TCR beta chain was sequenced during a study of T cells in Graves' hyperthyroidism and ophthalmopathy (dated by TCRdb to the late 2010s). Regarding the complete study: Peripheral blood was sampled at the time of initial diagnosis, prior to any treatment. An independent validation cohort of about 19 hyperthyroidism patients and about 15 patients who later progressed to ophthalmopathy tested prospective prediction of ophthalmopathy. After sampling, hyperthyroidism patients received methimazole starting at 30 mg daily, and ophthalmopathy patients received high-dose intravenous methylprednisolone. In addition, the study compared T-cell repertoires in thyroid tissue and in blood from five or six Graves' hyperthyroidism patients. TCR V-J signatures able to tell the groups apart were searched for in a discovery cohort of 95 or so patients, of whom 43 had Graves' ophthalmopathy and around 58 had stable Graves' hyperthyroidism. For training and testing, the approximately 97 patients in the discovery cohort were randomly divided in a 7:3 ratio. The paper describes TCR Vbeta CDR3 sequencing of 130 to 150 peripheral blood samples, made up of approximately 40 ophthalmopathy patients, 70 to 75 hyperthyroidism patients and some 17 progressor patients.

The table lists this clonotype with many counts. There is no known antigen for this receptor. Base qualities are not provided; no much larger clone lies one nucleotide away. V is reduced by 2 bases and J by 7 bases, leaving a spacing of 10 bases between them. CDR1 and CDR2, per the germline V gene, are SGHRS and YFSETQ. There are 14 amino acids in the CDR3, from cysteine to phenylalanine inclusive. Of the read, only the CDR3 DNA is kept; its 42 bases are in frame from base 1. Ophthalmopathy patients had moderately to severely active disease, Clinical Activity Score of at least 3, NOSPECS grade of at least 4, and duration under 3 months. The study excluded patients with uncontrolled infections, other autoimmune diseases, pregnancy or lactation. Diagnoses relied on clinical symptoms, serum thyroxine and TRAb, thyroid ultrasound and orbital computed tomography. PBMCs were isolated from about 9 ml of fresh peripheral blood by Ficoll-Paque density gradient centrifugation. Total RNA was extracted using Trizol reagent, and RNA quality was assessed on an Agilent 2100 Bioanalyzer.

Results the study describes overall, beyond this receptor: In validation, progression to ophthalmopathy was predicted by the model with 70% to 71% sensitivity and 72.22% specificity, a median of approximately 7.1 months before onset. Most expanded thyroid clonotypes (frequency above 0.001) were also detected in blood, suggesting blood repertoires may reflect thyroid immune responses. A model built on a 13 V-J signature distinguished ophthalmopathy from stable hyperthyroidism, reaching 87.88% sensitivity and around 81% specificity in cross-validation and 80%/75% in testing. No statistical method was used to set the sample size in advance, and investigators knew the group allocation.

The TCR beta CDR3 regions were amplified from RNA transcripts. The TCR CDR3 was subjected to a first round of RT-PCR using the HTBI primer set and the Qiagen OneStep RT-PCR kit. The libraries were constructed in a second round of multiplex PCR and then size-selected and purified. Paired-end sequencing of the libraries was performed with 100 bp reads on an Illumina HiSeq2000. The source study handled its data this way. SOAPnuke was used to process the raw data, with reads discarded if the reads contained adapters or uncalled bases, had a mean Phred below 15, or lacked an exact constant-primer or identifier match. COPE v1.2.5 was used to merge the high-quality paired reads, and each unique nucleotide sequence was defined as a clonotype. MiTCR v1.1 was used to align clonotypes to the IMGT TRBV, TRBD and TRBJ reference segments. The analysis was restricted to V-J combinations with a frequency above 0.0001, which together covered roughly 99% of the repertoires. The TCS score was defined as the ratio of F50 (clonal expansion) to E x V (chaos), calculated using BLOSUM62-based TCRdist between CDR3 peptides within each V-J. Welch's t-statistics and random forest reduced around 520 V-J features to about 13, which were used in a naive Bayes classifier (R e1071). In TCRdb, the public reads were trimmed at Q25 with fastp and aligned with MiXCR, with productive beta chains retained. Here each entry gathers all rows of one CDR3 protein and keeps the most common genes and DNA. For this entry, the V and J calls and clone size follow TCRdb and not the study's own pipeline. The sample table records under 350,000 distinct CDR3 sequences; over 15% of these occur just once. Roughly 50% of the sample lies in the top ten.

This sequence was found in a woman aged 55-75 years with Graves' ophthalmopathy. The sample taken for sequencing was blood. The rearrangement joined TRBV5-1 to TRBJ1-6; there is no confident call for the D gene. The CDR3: CASSFGPPNSPLHF. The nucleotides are TGCGCCAGCAGCTTCGGACCGCCGAATTCACCCCTCCACTTT.